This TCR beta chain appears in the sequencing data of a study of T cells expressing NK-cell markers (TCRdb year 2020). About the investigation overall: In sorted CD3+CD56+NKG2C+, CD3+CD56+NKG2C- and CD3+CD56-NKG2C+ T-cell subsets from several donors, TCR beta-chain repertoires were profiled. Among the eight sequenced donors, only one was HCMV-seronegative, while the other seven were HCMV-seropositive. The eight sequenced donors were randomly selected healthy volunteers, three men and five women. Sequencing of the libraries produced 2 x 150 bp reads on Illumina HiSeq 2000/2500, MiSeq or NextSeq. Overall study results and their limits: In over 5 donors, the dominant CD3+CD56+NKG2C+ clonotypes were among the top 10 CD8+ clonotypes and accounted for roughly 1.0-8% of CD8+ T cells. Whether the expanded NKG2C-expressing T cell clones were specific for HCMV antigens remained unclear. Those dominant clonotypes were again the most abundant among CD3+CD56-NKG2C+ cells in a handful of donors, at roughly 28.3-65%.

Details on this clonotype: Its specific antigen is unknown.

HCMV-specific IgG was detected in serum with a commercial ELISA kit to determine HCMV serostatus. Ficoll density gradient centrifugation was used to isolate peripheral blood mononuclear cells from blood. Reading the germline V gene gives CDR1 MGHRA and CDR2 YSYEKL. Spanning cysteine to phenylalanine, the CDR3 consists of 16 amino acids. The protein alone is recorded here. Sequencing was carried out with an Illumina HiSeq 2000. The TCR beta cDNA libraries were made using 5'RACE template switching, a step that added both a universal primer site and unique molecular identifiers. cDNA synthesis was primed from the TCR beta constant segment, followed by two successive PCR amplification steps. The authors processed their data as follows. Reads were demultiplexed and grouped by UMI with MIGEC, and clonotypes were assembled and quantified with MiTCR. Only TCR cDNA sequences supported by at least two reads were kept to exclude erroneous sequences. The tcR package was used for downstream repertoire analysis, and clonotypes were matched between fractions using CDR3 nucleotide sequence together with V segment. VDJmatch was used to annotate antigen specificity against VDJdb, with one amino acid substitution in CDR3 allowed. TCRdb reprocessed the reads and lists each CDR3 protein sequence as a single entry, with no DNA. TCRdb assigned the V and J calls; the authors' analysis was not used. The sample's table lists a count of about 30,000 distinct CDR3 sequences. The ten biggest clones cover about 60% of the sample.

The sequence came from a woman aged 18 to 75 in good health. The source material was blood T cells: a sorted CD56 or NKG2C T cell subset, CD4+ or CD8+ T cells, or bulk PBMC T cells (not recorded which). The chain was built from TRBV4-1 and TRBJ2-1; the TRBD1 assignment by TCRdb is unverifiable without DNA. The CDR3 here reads CASSQDNPWAYNEQFF.